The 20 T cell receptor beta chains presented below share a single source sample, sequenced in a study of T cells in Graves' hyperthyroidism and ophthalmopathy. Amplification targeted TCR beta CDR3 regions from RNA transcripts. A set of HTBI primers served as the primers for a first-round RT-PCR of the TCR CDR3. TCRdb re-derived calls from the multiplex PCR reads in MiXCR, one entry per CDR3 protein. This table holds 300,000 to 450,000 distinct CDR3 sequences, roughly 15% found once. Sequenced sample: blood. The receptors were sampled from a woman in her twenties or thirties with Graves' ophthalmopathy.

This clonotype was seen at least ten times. This CDR3 reads CASPPLGPHTDTQYF. The CDR3 coding sequence is TGTGCCAGCCCTCCCTTAGGGCCACACACAGATACGCAGTATTTT. The rearrangement uses TRBV28 and TRBJ2-3; D not resolved. The CDR3 consists of 15 residues. V lost 8 bases, J lost 2 bases, and 17 bases lay in between. The germline V gene encodes CDR1 MDHEN and CDR2 SYDVKM.

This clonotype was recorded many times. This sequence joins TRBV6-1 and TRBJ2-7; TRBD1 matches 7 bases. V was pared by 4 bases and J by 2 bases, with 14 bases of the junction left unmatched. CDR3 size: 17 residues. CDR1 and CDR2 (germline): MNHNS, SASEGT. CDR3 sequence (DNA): TGTGCCAGCAGTGCCAGGGGTTTGGGGGACAGAACCTACGAGCAGTACTTC. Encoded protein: CASSARGLGDRTYEQYF.

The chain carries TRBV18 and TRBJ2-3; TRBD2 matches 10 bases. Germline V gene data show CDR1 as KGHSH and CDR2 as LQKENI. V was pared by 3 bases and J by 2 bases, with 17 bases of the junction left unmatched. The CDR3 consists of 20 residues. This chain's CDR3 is CASSPLRVGSGGQTTDTQYF. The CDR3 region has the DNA TGTGCCAGCTCACCTCTTCGTGTGGGTAGCGGGGGGCAAACCACAGATACGCAGTATTTT.

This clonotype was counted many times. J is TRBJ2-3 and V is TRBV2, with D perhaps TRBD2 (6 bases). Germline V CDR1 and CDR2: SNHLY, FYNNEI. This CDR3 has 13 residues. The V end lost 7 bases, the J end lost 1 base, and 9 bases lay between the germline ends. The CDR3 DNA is TGTGCCAGCAAGTGGGGGGGCACAGATACGCAGTATTTT. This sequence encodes CASKWGGTDTQYF.

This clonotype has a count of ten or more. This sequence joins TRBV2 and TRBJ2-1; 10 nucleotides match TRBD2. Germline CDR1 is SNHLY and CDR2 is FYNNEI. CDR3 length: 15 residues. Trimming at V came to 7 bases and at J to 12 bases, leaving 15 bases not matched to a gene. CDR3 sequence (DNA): TGTGCCAGCACTTCAGGCAGCGGGGGGGCGGTTGTGCAGTTCTTC. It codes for CASTSGSGGAVVQFF. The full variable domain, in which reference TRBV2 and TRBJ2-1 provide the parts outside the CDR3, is EPEVTQTPSHQVTQMGQEVILRCVPISNHLYFYWYRQILGQKVEFLVSFYNNEISEKSEIFDDQFSVERPDGSNFTLKIRSTKLEDSAMYFCASTSGSGGAVVQFFGPGTRLTVL.

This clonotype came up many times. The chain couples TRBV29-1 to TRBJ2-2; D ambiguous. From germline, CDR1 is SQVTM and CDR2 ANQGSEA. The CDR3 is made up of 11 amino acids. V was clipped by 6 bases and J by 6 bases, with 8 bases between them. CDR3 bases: TGCAGCGTAGGGTGGTCCGGGGAGCTGTTTTTT. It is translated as CSVGWSGELFF.

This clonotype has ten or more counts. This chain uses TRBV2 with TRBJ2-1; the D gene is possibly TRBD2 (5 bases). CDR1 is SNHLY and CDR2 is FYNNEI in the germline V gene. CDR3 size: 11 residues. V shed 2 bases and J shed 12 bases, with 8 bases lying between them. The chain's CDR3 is CASSEPGWQFF. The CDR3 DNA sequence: TGTGCCAGCAGTGAACCGGGATGGCAGTTCTTC.

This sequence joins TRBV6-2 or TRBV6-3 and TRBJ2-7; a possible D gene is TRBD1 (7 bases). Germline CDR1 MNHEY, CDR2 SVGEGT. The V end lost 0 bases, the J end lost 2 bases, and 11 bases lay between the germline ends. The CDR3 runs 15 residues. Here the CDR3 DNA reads TGTGCCAGCAGTTACTCGCGGGACAGTACCTACGAGCAGTACTTC. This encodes CASSYSRDSTYEQYF.

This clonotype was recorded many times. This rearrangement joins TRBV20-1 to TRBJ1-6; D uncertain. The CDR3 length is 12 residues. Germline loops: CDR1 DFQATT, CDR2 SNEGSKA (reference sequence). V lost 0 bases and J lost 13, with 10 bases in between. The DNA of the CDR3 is TGCAGTGCTAGAGATCTGGGAGGGCCCCTCCACTTT. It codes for CSARDLGGPLHF.

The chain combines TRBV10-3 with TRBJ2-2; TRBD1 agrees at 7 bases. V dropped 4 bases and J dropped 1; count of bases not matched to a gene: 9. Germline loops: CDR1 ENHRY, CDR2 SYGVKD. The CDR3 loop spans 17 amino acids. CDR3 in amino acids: CAISGRTGTENTGELFF. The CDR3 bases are TGTGCCATCAGTGGACGGACCGGGACAGAGAACACCGGGGAGCTGTTTTTT.

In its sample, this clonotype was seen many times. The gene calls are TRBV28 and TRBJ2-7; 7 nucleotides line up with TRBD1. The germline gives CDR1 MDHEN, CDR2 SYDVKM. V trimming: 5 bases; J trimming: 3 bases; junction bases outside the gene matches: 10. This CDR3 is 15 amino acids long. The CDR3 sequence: CASSNPRDSLYEQYF. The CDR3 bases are TGTGCCAGCAGTAACCCCCGGGACAGCCTCTACGAGCAGTACTTC.

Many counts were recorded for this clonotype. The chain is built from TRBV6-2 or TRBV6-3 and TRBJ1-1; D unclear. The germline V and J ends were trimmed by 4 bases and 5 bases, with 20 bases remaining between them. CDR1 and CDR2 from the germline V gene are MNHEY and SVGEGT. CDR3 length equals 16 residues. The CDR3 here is CASSSPRPGLGTEAFF. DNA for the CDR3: TGTGCCAGCAGTTCCCCCCGACCTGGTTTGGGTACTGAAGCTTTCTTT.

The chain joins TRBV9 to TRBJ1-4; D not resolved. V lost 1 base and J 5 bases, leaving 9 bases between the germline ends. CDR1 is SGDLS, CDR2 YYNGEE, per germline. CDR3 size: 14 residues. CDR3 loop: CASSVRVGNEKLFF. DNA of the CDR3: TGTGCCAGCAGCGTAAGAGTAGGAAATGAAAAACTGTTTTTT.

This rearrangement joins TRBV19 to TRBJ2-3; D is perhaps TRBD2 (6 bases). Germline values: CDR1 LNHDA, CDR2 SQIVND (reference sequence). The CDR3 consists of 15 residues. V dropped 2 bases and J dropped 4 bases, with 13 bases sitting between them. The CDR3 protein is CASSIRERRADTQYF. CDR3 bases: TGTGCCAGTAGTATAAGGGAAAGGAGGGCAGATACGCAGTATTTT.

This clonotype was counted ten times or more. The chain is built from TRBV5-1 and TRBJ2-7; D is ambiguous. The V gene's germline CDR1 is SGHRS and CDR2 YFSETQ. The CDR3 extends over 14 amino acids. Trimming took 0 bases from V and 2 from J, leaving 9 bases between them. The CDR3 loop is CASSLAVGTYEQYF. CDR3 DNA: TGCGCCAGCAGCTTGGCGGTGGGAACCTACGAGCAGTACTTC.

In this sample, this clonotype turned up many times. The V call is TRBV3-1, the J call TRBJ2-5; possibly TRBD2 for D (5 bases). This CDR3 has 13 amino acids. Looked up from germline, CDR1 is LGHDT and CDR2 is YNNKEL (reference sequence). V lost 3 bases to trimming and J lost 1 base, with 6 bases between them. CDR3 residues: CASSHTSQETQYF. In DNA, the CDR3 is TGTGCCAGCAGCCATACTAGCCAAGAGACCCAGTACTTC.

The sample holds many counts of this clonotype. The CDR3: CASTPLQANTGELFF. The CDR3 region has the DNA TGTGCCAGCACCCCCCTACAGGCGAACACCGGGGAGCTGTTTTTT. This sequence joins TRBV2 and TRBJ2-2; perhaps TRBD1 as D (5 bases). This CDR3 spans 15 amino acids. V gave up 7 bases and J gave up 0 bases, with 12 bases separating them. Germline assignment: CDR1 SNHLY and CDR2 FYNNEI.

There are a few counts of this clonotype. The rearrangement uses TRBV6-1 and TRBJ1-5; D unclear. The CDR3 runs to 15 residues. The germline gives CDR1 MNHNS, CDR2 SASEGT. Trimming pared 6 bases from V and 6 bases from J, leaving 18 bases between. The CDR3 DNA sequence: TGTGCCAGCAGCCGATTGATACTAAGGAGTCAGCCCCAGCATTTT. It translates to CASSRLILRSQPQHF.

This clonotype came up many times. CDR3 nucleotide sequence: TGCAGCGTTGCTTGGACAGGGGACGAGCAGTACTTC. It specifies CSVAWTGDEQYF. The chain combines TRBV29-1 with TRBJ2-7; 9 positions agree with TRBD1. V shed 4 bases and J 5 bases; nucleotides not matched to a gene: 3. Germline CDR1 and CDR2: SQVTM and ANQGSEA. This CDR3 has 12 amino acids.

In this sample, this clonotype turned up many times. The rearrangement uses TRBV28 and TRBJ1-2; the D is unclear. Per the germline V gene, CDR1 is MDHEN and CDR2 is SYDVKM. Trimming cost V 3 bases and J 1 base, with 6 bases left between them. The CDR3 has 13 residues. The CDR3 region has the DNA TGTGCCAGCAGTTTGTTGGGTAACTATGGCTACACCTTC. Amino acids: CASSLLGNYGYTF.